The present T cell receptor beta chain was sequenced within a study of T cells expressing NK-cell markers. Study at large: Investigators obtained TCR beta repertoires from sorted CD3+CD56+NKG2C+, CD3+CD56+NKG2C- and CD3+CD56-NKG2C+ T cells. Overall study findings and caveats: Dominant NKG2C+ clonotypes accounted for roughly 1.0-8% of CD8+ T cells in six or seven donors. A few of the donors also had these clonotypes leading their CD3+CD56-NKG2C+ fraction.

A word on this clonotype: Its target is unknown.

A 5'RACE template switching approach incorporating UMIs was used to make TCR beta cDNA. TCRdb reworked the 5' RACE reads into one entry per CDR3 protein, no DNA. The listing contains about 390,000 distinct CDR3 sequences. The sample was blood T cells: a sorted CD56 or NKG2C T cell subset, CD4+ or CD8+ T cells, or bulk PBMC T cells (not recorded which). The sequence was obtained from a woman between 50 and 59 years old in good health.

The CDR3 is CASSIAGRNTEAFF. The chain joins TRBV19 to TRBJ1-1. The CDR3 consists of 14 residues. Germline CDR1 reads LNHDA; CDR2 reads SQIVND (reference sequence).